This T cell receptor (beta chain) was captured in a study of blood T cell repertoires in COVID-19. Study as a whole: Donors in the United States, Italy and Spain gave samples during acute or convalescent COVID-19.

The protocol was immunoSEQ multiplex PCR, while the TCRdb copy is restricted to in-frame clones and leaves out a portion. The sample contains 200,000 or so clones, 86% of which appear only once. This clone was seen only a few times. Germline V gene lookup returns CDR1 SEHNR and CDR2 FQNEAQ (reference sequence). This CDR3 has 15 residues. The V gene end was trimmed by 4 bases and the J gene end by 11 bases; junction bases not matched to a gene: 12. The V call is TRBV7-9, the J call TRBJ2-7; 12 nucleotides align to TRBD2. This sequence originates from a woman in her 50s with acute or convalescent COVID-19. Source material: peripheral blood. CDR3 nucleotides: TGTGCCAGCAGCTCGCCCGGGACTAGCGGGCCACGGAAGTACTTC. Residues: CASSSPGTSGPRKYF.